This entry lists 32 T cell receptor beta chains sequenced from one sample in a study of regulatory T cells in long-lasting Graves disease. Arm-PCR of CDR3 regions and iRepertoire HTBI primers were used to build TCR beta libraries. TCRdb re-derived calls from the multiplex PCR reads in MiXCR, one entry per CDR3 protein. The table has around 400,000 distinct CDR3 sequences, roughly a sixth seen once. The time point is: newly diagnosed GD, antithyroid drugs for less than 3 months. PBMC RNA served as the TCR library source. The specimen was peripheral blood mononuclear cells (PBMCs), collected at new diagnosis, from a patient treated with antithyroid drugs. These receptors were collected from a female donor with Graves disease.

At least ten counts were recorded for this clonotype. V is TRBV27 and J is TRBJ2-2; TRBD2 is a possible D gene (5 bases). Germline V lookup: CDR1 MNHEY, CDR2 SMNVEV (reference sequence). Trimming cost V 4 bases and J 6 bases, with 18 bases left between them. The CDR3 is made up of 16 amino acids. CDR3 in amino acids: CASSYLHPAAAGELFF. CDR3 in DNA: TGTGCCAGCAGTTACCTCCATCCAGCAGCGGCCGGGGAGCTGTTTTTT.

As regards this clonotype: The CDR3 carries no conserved terminal phenylalanine or tryptophan, so it likely arises from a read error. Written as DNA, the CDR3 is TGTGCTAGTGGTTTGAAATCAGGTACCGCCAGCTTTTACAATGAGCAGTTCCTC. This sequence encodes CASGLKSGTASFYNEQFL. V usage is TRBV12-5 and J usage is TRBJ2-1; D gene unclear. CDR3 length equals 18 residues. Between the trimmed V and J ends, which lost 2 bases and 4 bases, there was a span of 21 bases. The germline CDR1 and CDR2 sequences are LGHNT and FRNRAP.

This clonotype was picked up many times. This chain connects TRBV7-9 to TRBJ2-1; 8 bases are shared with TRBD1. Germline values: CDR1 SEHNR, CDR2 FQNEAQ (reference sequence). The CDR3 is 19 amino acids. The junction had 15 bases not matched to a gene; V was cut back by 3 bases and J by 2 bases. The CDR3 here is CASSFILIRTGLPYNEQFF. The CDR3 bases are TGTGCCAGCAGCTTCATCCTCATTAGGACAGGGCTCCCCTACAATGAGCAGTTCTTC.

DNA of the CDR3: TGTGCCAGCAGCGCAAGACAGGGGGCGACTCCTGACACTGAAGCTTTCTTT. Translation gives CASSARQGATPDTEAFF. The genes are TRBV11-2 and TRBJ1-1, with 10 bases fitting TRBD1. CDR1 is SGHAT and CDR2 is FQNNGV in the germline V gene. The CDR3 has 17 residues. Trimming removed 5 bases from V and 3 bases from J; junction bases left unmatched: 12.

This clonotype was observed at least ten times. This chain uses TRBV2 with TRBJ2-3, with 10 nucleotides matching TRBD2. The J segment lost 0 bases and the V segment lost 11 bases, leaving 17 bases of the junction unmatched. Germline V gives CDR1 SNHLY, CDR2 FYNNEI. This CDR3 has 18 amino acids. The CDR3 sequence is CASDRELAGVVSTDTQYF. As DNA, the CDR3 is TGTGCCTCGGACAGGGAGCTAGCGGGAGTGGTGAGCACAGATACGCAGTATTTT.

This clonotype has a count of ten or more. The chain couples TRBV5-4 to TRBJ1-2; 7 positions agree with TRBD1. Germline V gives CDR1 SGHNT, CDR2 YYREEE (reference sequence). V lost 4 bases and J lost 4; bases outside the gene matches: 10. The CDR3 is 15 amino acids. CDR3 DNA sequence: TGTGCCAGCAGCCTTGGAGGACAGGAGACCTATGGCTACACCTTC. Encoded protein: CASSLGGQETYGYTF.

This clonotype has a single count. The rearrangement links TRBV7-3 to TRBJ2-7; D could derive from TRBD1 or TRBD2 (6 bases each). CDR3 length equals 15 residues. Between the trimmed V and J ends, which lost 5 bases and 4 bases, there was a span of 18 bases. The germline gives CDR1 SGHTA, CDR2 FQGTGA. CDR3 amino acids: CASSQDPGAAYEQYF. CDR3 DNA: TGTGCCAGCAGCCAAGATCCGGGGGCGGCTTACGAGCAGTACTTC.

To note about this clonotype: A read error may account for a junction end that differs from germline. The genes are TRBV27 and TRBJ2-1; D is unclear. The CDR3 length is 10 residues. Germline-derived CDR1 and CDR2 are MNHEY and SMNVEV (reference sequence). The CDR3 loop reads CARNRFWVVF. DNA of the CDR3: TGTGCCAGAAACAGATTTTGGGTGGTCTTC.

This clonotype was observed at least ten times. The chain is built from TRBV6-2 or TRBV6-3 and TRBJ2-3; TRBD2 matches at 10 bases. Germline loops: CDR1 MNHEY, CDR2 SVGEGT. The CDR3 extends over 13 amino acids. V dropped 9 bases and J dropped 2; count of bases not matched to a gene: 2. The CDR3 region is CASGTSDTDTQYF. Here the CDR3 DNA reads TGTGCCAGTGGGACTAGCGACACAGATACGCAGTATTTT.

J is TRBJ2-6 and V is TRBV12-3 or TRBV12-4, with D hard to call. The length of the CDR3 is 14 residues. Trimming took 5 bases from V and 4 from J, leaving 9 bases between them. CDR3 loop: CASSLSPGANVLTF. The DNA of the CDR3 is TGTGCCAGCAGTCTGTCCCCCGGGGCCAACGTCCTGACTTTC.

V usage is TRBV7-2 and J usage is TRBJ2-3, with TRBD2 matching 9 bases. The CDR3 spans 13 residues. Per the germline V gene, CDR1 is SGHTA and CDR2 is FQGNSA. With 8 bases clipped from V and 4 bases from J, the junction kept 4 bases outside the gene matches. This CDR3 reads CASGIAGADTQYF. The CDR3 nucleotides are TGTGCCAGCGGAATAGCGGGGGCAGATACGCAGTATTTT. The full variable domain, with the rest looked up from reference TRBV7-2 and TRBJ2-3, is GAGVSQSPSNKVTEKGKDVELRCDPISGHTALYWYRQSLGQGLEFLIYFQGNSAPDKSGLPSDRFSAERTGGSVSTLTIQRTQQEDSAVYLCASGIAGADTQYFGPGTRLTVL.

In its sample, this clonotype was seen a few times. The genes are TRBV5-6 and TRBJ2-7; D gene uncertain. CDR3 length equals 16 residues. V was clipped by 0 bases and J by 0 bases, with 13 bases between them. Germline lookup yields CDR1 SGHDT and CDR2 YYEEEE. Here the CDR3 reads CASSLEAARSSYEQYF. The CDR3 nucleotides read TGTGCCAGCAGCTTGGAGGCCGCAAGGAGCTCCTACGAGCAGTACTTC.

The rearrangement uses TRBV7-6 and TRBJ2-1; maybe TRBD2 (6 bases). CDR3 size: 15 residues. The ends were cut back, 3 bases at V and 4 bases at J, with 13 bases in the middle. CDR1 is SGHVS and CDR2 is FNYEAQ in the germline V gene. CDR3 sequence (DNA): TGTGCCAGCAGCTTGGGAGCGGGCCTATACAATGAGCAGTTCTTC. As protein: CASSLGAGLYNEQFF.

This clonotype was seen many times. For the CDR3, the DNA is TGTGCCAGCACCAGGGACCCCAAAGGGCAGTTCTTC. Translation: CASTRDPKGQFF. The chain uses TRBV28 and TRBJ2-1; D could derive from TRBD1 or TRBD2 (5 bases each). The CDR3 contains 12 residues. Germline V lookup: CDR1 MDHEN, CDR2 SYDVKM. V gave up 7 bases and J gave up 12 bases, with 16 bases separating them.

The chain recombines TRBV20-1 with TRBJ1-5; the D gene is possibly TRBD1 (5 bases). Germline lookup yields CDR1 DFQATT and CDR2 SNEGSKA (reference sequence). The V end lost 4 bases, the J end lost 2 bases, and 15 bases lay between the germline ends. The CDR3 totals 15 residues. CDR3 residues: CSANPGAGGNQPQHF. For the CDR3, the DNA is TGCAGTGCTAACCCCGGGGCGGGGGGCAATCAGCCCCAGCATTTT.

This clonotype was counted at least ten times. The chain recombines TRBV6-1 with TRBJ1-2, with D perhaps TRBD1 (6 bases). Germline loops: CDR1 MNHNS, CDR2 SASEGT. The CDR3 covers 13 residues. V dropped 6 bases and J dropped 8 bases, with 16 bases sitting between them. The CDR3 here is CASSQWGGGGYTF. CDR3 coding DNA: TGTGCCAGCAGCCAGTGGGGGGGCGGCGGCTACACCTTC.

This clonotype was found many times. This sequence joins TRBV11-2 and TRBJ1-4; D is unresolved. Between the trimmed V and J ends, which lost 5 bases and 7 bases, there was a span of 11 bases. The CDR3 length is 13 residues. CDR1 and CDR2 (germline): SGHAT, FQNNGV. For the CDR3, the DNA is TGTGCCAGCAGCGCCAGCCGGGGTGAAAAACTGTTTTTT. It translates to CASSASRGEKLFF. Complete variable domain (other parts from reference TRBV11-2 and TRBJ1-4): EAGVAQSPRYKIIEKRQSVAFWCNPISGHATLYWYQQILGQGPKLLIQFQNNGVVDDSQLPKDRFSAERLKGVDSTLKIQPAKLEDSAVYLCASSASRGEKLFFGSGTQLSVL.

This clonotype appeared many times. The CDR3 coding sequence is TGTGCCAGCAGCCGACTGGGACAGAACTATGGCTACACCTTC. Its protein is CASSRLGQNYGYTF. The chain joins TRBV5-5 to TRBJ1-2, with 7 bases identical to TRBD1. Germline CDR1 SGHKS, CDR2 YYEKEE (reference sequence). The CDR3 consists of 14 residues. V gave up 4 bases and J gave up 2 bases; unmatched junction bases: 5.

This clonotype occurred once. The V call is TRBV12-3 or TRBV12-4, the J call TRBJ1-4; unclear D gene. The CDR3 extends over 15 amino acids. V was cut by 3 bases and J by 8 bases, with 16 bases left in between. The CDR3 spells CASSFPVIVGEKLFF. The DNA of the CDR3 is TGTGCCAGCAGTTTCCCAGTGATAGTAGGGGAAAAACTGTTTTTT.

This clonotype appeared a few times. The chain links TRBV10-1 to TRBJ1-1, with 7 bases lining up with TRBD1. The CDR3 covers 14 residues. Germline trimming cut 6 bases from V and 3 bases from J; bases unmatched to any gene: 7. Germline lookup yields CDR1 WNHNN and CDR2 SYGVQD (reference sequence). The CDR3 DNA sequence: TGCGCCAGCAGCAGTCGGAGGGGGCACACTGAAGCTTTCTTT. Translated, it gives CASSSRRGHTEAFF.

In its sample, this clonotype was seen many times. V usage is TRBV6-1 and J usage is TRBJ1-2; a weak D match, TRBD1 (5 bases). V lost 7 bases and J 2 bases, leaving 8 bases between the germline ends. Germline values: CDR1 MNHNS, CDR2 SASEGT. The CDR3 is 12 amino acids. CDR3: CASKRQNYGYTF. DNA for the CDR3: TGTGCCAGCAAGAGACAGAACTATGGCTACACCTTC.

The CDR3 loop is CASSPRGQGNTEAFF. The CDR3 DNA follows: TGTGCCAGCAGTCCCCGGGGACAGGGGAACACTGAAGCTTTCTTT. This sequence joins TRBV28 and TRBJ1-1; 9 nucleotides match TRBD1. V trimming: 5 bases; J trimming: 1 base; junction bases outside the gene matches: 5. CDR3 length equals 15 residues. CDR1 and CDR2 (germline): MDHEN, SYDVKM.

This clonotype has just a few counts. This sequence joins TRBV5-1 and TRBJ1-1; TRBD1 is a possible D gene (6 bases). Looked up from germline, CDR1 is SGHRS and CDR2 is YFSETQ. The length of the CDR3 is 15 residues. Trimming cost V 0 bases and J 4 bases, with 13 bases left between them. The CDR3 nucleotides are TGCGCCAGCAGCTTGGTTGCGGGGGCCGTCACTGAAGCTTTCTTT. Its protein is CASSLVAGAVTEAFF. The full variable domain, rest sourced from reference TRBV5-1 and TRBJ1-1, is KAGVTQTPRYLIKTRGQQVTLSCSPISGHRSVSWYQQTPGQGLQFLFEYFSETQRNKGNFPGRFSGRQFSNSRSEMNVSTLELGDSALYLCASSLVAGAVTEAFFGQGTRLTVV.

This clonotype was recorded many times. At one end, the junction sequence differs from germline, possibly due to a read error. The genes are TRBV4-1 and TRBJ1-6, with a weak D call TRBD1 (5 bases). CDR1 and CDR2 from the germline V gene are MGHRA and YSYEKL. The CDR3 consists of 13 residues. The CDR3 sequence is CASSQVPGQRGLF. DNA of the CDR3: TGCGCCAGCAGCCAAGTTCCGGGCCAGAGGGGCCTCTTT.

The table lists this clonotype with a few counts. V gene TRBV12-3 or TRBV12-4 combines with J gene TRBJ1-4; D is unresolved. V was clipped by 7 bases and J by 0 bases, with 9 bases between them. The CDR3 is 14 residues long. CDR3 sequence reads: CASTERATNEKLFF. The CDR3 DNA reads as TGTGCCAGCACCGAGAGAGCAACTAATGAAAAACTGTTTTTT.

In its sample, this clonotype was seen many times. The V call is TRBV5-5, the J call TRBJ1-2; D remains ambiguous. The CDR3 extends over 13 amino acids. With 2 bases removed from V and 10 bases from J, the gap between germline ends came to 15 bases. The germline V gene encodes CDR1 SGHKS and CDR2 YYEKEE (reference sequence). The CDR3: CASSLPDGEDYTF. DNA of the CDR3: TGTGCCAGCAGCTTACCCGATGGTGAAGACTACACCTTC.

The CDR3 loop is CASSSDRAPLNTEAFF. CDR3 bases: TGTGCCAGCAGTTCGGACAGGGCGCCCCTGAACACTGAAGCTTTCTTT. The V and J genes are TRBV27 and TRBJ1-1, with 8 bases identical to TRBD1. The CDR3 sequence is 16 residues long. Germline loops: CDR1 MNHEY, CDR2 SMNVEV (reference sequence). Trimming at V came to 4 bases and at J to 0 bases, leaving 7 bases not matched to a gene.

This clonotype was counted only a few times. The CDR3 loop is CASSYSGRDTDYYGYTF. The CDR3 DNA is TGTGCCAGCAGTTACTCGGGTCGGGACACCGATTACTATGGCTACACCTTC. The rearrangement links TRBV6-5 to TRBJ1-2, with a possible D match to TRBD1 (6 bases). Trimming removed 0 bases from V and 3 bases from J, with 17 bases in between. There are 17 residues in the CDR3. CDR1 and CDR2 (germline): MNHEY, SVGAGI.

This clonotype was seen ten or more times. This chain joins TRBV2 and TRBJ2-3, with a tentative D call TRBD2 (7 bases). This CDR3 spans 15 amino acids. CDR1 and CDR2 (germline): SNHLY, FYNNEI. Trimming removed 7 bases at V and 5 bases at J, with 19 bases between. The CDR3 reads CASTGRGGGGDTQYF. The CDR3 nucleotides are TGTGCCAGCACTGGAAGGGGGGGCGGAGGAGATACGCAGTATTTT.

The chain couples TRBV24-1 to TRBJ2-2; 7 bases line up with TRBD1. The CDR3 has 14 amino acids. The germline CDR1 and CDR2 sequences are KGHDR and SFDVKD. Trimming at V came to 5 bases and at J to 4 bases, leaving 3 bases not matched to a gene. Written as DNA, the CDR3 is TGTGCCACCAGTGTCGCAGGGGGCACCGGGGAGCTGTTTTTT. Protein product: CATSVAGGTGELFF.

To note about this clonotype: Just one base apart from a much larger clone, this may be a read error. The conserved closing phenylalanine or tryptophan is absent in this CDR3, likely reflecting a read error. The J gene is TRBJ2-1, the V gene TRBV11-3; D possibly corresponds to TRBD2 (5 bases). There are 16 residues in the CDR3. V was cut by 5 bases and J by 4 bases, with 18 bases left in between. CDR1 and CDR2 from the germline V gene are SGHNT and YENEEA. CDR3 region: CASSPRGPQAYNEQFL. In nucleotides, the CDR3 is TGTGCCAGCAGCCCTAGAGGGCCGCAGGCTTACAATGAGCAGTTCCTC.

This clonotype was counted ten times or more. This rearrangement joins TRBV11-2 to TRBJ1-3; possible D gene TRBD1, 5 bases. Trimming stripped 1 base from V and 2 bases from J, with 9 bases between. The CDR3 is made up of 15 amino acids. Germline V lookup: CDR1 SGHAT, CDR2 FQNNGV. In nucleotides, the CDR3 is TGTGCCAGCAGCTTAGTTGCGGGGGCTGGAAACACCATATATTTT. Protein: CASSLVAGAGNTIYF.